These 2 T cell receptor beta chains were sequenced from one sample in a study of CDR3 diversity in severe acne. TCRdb ran MiXCR on the PCR reads and lists one entry per CDR3 protein. This table holds some 90,000 distinct CDR3 sequences, about 50% found once. Sample: blood. The origin of the receptors is a male donor in good health, serving as a control.

A note on this clonotype: An end of the junction does not agree with germline; a read error may underlie this. The chain uses TRBV7-2 and TRBJ2-5; TRBD2 might be the D (6 bases). Per germline, CDR1 SGHTA and CDR2 FQGNSA. This CDR3 spans 12 amino acids. The CDR3, as DNA: TGTGCCGGCAGCTGGAGCGGGGAGACCCAGTACTTC. It translates to CAGSWSGETQYF.

This clonotype was seen a few times. The chain carries TRBV24-1 and TRBJ2-2; D gene unclear. This CDR3 comprises 13 residues. V was cut by 3 bases and J by 4 bases, with 5 bases left in between. Germline V gene sequence: CDR1 KGHDR, CDR2 SFDVKD. CDR3 protein: CATSDDTTGELFF. The CDR3 DNA sequence: TGTGCCACCAGTGATGACACCACCGGGGAGCTGTTTTTT.